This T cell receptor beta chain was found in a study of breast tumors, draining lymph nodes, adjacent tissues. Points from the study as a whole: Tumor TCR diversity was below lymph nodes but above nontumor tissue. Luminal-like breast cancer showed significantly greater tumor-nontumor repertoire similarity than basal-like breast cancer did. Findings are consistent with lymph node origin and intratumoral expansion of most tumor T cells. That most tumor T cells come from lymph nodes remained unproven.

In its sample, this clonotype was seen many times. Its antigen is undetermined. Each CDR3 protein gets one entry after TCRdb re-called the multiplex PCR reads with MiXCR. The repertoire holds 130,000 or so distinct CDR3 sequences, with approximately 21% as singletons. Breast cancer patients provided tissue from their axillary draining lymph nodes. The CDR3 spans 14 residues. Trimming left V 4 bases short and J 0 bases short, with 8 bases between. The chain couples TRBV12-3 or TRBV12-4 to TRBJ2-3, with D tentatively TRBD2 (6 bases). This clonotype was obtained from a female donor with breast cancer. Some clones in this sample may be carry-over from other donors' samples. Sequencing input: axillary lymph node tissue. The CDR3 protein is CASSSGLSTDTQYF. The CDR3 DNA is TGTGCCAGCAGTTCAGGACTAAGCACAGATACGCAGTATTTT.